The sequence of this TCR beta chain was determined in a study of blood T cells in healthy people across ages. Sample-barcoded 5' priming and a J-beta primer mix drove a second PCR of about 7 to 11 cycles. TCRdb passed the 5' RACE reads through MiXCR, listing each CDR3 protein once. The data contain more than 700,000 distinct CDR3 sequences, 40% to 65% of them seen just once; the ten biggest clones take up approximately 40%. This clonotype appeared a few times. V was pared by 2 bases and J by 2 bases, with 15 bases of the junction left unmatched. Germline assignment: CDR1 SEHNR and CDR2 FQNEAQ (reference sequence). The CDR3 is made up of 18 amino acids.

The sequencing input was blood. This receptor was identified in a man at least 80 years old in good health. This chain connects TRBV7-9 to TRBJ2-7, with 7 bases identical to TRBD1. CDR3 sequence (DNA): TGTGCCAGCAGCTTAAGAGGAGGTCGACCGACAGGGACCTACGAGCAGTACTTC. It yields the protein CASSLRGGRPTGTYEQYF.